These 27 T cell receptor beta chains originate from one sample sequenced in a study of post-analysis software for immune sequencing data. Which antigens these TCRs recognize remains unknown. Findings and caveats of the study: TRBV5-6, TRBV5-1 and TRBV20-1 were among roughly five TRBV segments more frequent in patients than controls.

cDNA libraries for TCR beta contained unique molecular identifiers. A single record per CDR3 protein comes from TCRdb applying MiXCR to the PCR reads. The sample consists of about 820,000 distinct CDR3 sequences, under 70% of them appearing once. Material for sequencing was blood. These receptors were taken from a girl between 10 and 17 years old with multiple sclerosis.

There are a few counts of this clonotype. This chain connects TRBV28 to TRBJ2-5, with TRBD1 matching 9 bases. The J call is in doubt because the DNA end fits TRBJ2-7 better. Germline V gives CDR1 MDHEN, CDR2 SYDVKM. CDR3 size: 16 residues. The CDR3 loop is CASSPSLGQGSTEQYF. The DNA for the CDR3 is TGTGCCAGCAGTCCATCATTGGGACAGGGATCCACCGAGCAGTACTTC.

The V and J genes are TRBV7-2 and TRBJ2-7; tentative D call: TRBD2 (6 bases). The V gene lost 5 bases and the J gene lost 2 bases, with 19 bases spanning the gap. The V gene's germline CDR1 is SGHTA and CDR2 FQGNSA. CDR3 length equals 16 residues. The CDR3 region has the DNA TGTGCCAGCAGCGCACCGGGACTTCCAATAACCTACGAGCAGTACTTC. It yields the protein CASSAPGLPITYEQYF.

In nucleotides, the CDR3 is TGTGCCAGCAGCCAAGGTGAGGGTCGGGAGACCCAGTACTTC. It is translated as CASSQGEGRETQYF. The rearrangement links TRBV4-2 to TRBJ2-5, with D possibly TRBD2 on 5 matching bases. Germline values: CDR1 LGHNA, CDR2 YNFKEQ. The germline V and J ends were trimmed by 1 base and 5 bases, with 11 bases remaining between them. The CDR3 runs to 14 residues.

This sequence joins TRBV6-5 and TRBJ2-5; tentative D call: TRBD1 (5 bases). V lost 6 bases and J lost 5, with 13 bases in between. The CDR3 is 13 amino acids. Germline CDR1 is MNHEY and CDR2 is SVGAGI. CDR3 DNA: TGTGCCAGCAGGCCTAGGGGTTCGGAGACCCAGTACTTC. Protein product: CASRPRGSETQYF.

The rearrangement uses TRBV6-2 or TRBV6-3 and TRBJ2-1; 9 bases fit TRBD2. V trimming: 6 bases; J trimming: 0 bases; junction bases outside the gene matches: 6. The CDR3 contains 16 residues. Germline V lookup: CDR1 MNHEY, CDR2 SVGEGT. The CDR3 reads CASRSSGASSYNEQFF. DNA of the CDR3: TGTGCCAGCAGGTCTAGCGGGGCCAGCTCCTACAATGAGCAGTTCTTC.

The chain carries TRBV15 and TRBJ1-2; 9 bases map to TRBD1. V trimming: 2 bases; J trimming: 7 bases; junction bases outside the gene matches: 8. The germline CDR1 and CDR2 sequences are LNHNV and YYDKDF (reference sequence). CDR3 length: 15 residues. The CDR3 loop is CATSRKGTGLSGYTF. For the CDR3, the DNA is TGTGCCACCAGCAGAAAAGGGACAGGGTTGTCTGGCTACACCTTC.

The J gene is TRBJ1-1, the V gene TRBV2; 9 bases match TRBD1. The junction had 4 bases not matched to a gene; V was cut back by 1 base and J by 4 bases. The V gene's germline CDR1 is SNHLY and CDR2 FYNNEI. The CDR3 has 15 amino acids. CDR3 amino acids: CASSEEQGAGTEAFF. In nucleotides, the CDR3 is TGTGCCAGCAGTGAAGAACAGGGGGCGGGCACTGAAGCTTTCTTT. Using reference TRBV2 and TRBJ1-1 for the parts outside the CDR3, the full variable domain is EPEVTQTPSHQVTQMGQEVILRCVPISNHLYFYWYRQILGQKVEFLVSFYNNEISEKSEIFDDQFSVERPDGSNFTLKIRSTKLEDSAMYFCASSEEQGAGTEAFFGQGTRLTVV.

Notes on this clonotype: A junction boundary mismatches the germline segment, possibly from a read error. This chain connects TRBV29-1 to TRBJ2-7; 8 positions match TRBD1. CDR3 length equals 13 residues. The germline V gene encodes CDR1 SQVTM and CDR2 ANQGSEA. CDR3 bases: TGCGGCGTCACGGACAGGGCCTCCTACGAGCAGTACTTC. Amino acid sequence: CGVTDRASYEQYF.

This clonotype came up a few times. The rearrangement uses TRBV28 and TRBJ2-4; tentatively, D is TRBD1 or TRBD2 (5 bases each). Trimming took off 2 bases at V and 0 bases at J, with 20 bases between the two ends. This CDR3 contains 19 residues. Germline V gene lookup returns CDR1 MDHEN and CDR2 SYDVKM. Here the CDR3 reads CASSLIRDHSRGAKNIQYF. The DNA for the CDR3 is TGTGCCAGCAGTTTAATTAGGGACCACTCTAGAGGAGCCAAAAACATTCAGTACTTC.

This clonotype is a singleton in its sample. V is TRBV12-3 or TRBV12-4 and J is TRBJ1-1; D is unclear. This CDR3 spans 13 amino acids. The V and J ends lost 6 bases and 1 base respectively, with 9 bases between them. The CDR3 loop is CASRRKTNTEAFF. CDR3 DNA: TGTGCCAGCAGGCGCAAGACGAACACTGAAGCTTTCTTT.

About this clonotype: One junction end does not reproduce the germline sequence, and a read error may be involved. This chain links TRBV5-1 with TRBJ2-7, with D hard to call. The CDR3 length is 13 residues. Germline assignment: CDR1 SGHRS and CDR2 YFSETQ. In DNA, the CDR3 is TGTGCCAGCTCGAGGACGGACTCCTACGAGCAGTACTTC. Amino acids: CASSRTDSYEQYF.

The chain combines TRBV12-5 with TRBJ2-5; D perhaps matches TRBD2 (5 bases). The J call may not be correct, given that the DNA end is closer to TRBJ2-7. The CDR3 has 13 amino acids. Germline V gene sequence: CDR1 LGHNT, CDR2 FRNRAP. CDR3 bases: TGTGCTAGTGGTTTGTGGGGTAGCGACGAGCAGTACTTC. It translates to CASGLWGSDEQYF.

This chain's CDR3 is CSARSDRAAETQYF. The CDR3 DNA reads as TGCAGTGCTCGTTCGGACAGGGCCGCGGAGACCCAGTACTTC. V is TRBV20-1 and J is TRBJ2-5; 8 bases match TRBD1. V lost 5 bases to trimming and J lost 5 bases; unmatched junction nucleotides: 10. Per the germline V gene, CDR1 is DFQATT and CDR2 is SNEGSKA (reference sequence). CDR3 length equals 14 residues.

V gene TRBV10-3 combines with J gene TRBJ2-3; D assignment may be TRBD1 or TRBD2 (5 bases each). The germline V gene has CDR1 ENHRY and CDR2 SYGVKD. This CDR3 contains 16 residues. Between the trimmed V and J ends, which lost 4 bases and 2 bases, there was a span of 16 bases. As DNA, the CDR3 is TGTGCCATCAGTGGGACCGGGGCAGCTCCCACAGATACGCAGTATTTT. Its translation is CAISGTGAAPTDTQYF.

The genes are TRBV12-3 or TRBV12-4 and TRBJ2-1, with 10 nucleotides matching TRBD1. The V segment lost 5 bases and the J segment 2 bases; nucleotides outside the gene matches: 3. The CDR3 is 15 amino acids. Written as DNA, the CDR3 is TGTGCCAGCAGTCCGGACAGGGGGACCTACAATGAGCAGTTCTTC. The encoded protein is CASSPDRGTYNEQFF.

This chain uses TRBV7-9 with TRBJ2-6; tentatively, D is TRBD2 (7 bases). V gave up 2 bases and J gave up 2 bases, with 13 bases separating them. Germline CDR1 is SEHNR and CDR2 is FQNEAQ (reference sequence). The CDR3 covers 17 residues. CDR3 in DNA: TGTGCCAGCAGCTTACGGGGGGCCGTAGCTGGGGCCAACGTCCTGACTTTC. It is translated as CASSLRGAVAGANVLTF.

Points on this clonotype: This may arise from a read error, as a much more abundant clone is one base away. CDR3 residues: CASSPSGNSYNEQFF. The CDR3 bases are TGTGCCAGCAGTCCTAGCGGGAACTCCTACAATGAGCAGTTCTTC. The chain has TRBV5-5 and TRBJ2-1, with TRBD2 matching 9 bases. V lost 5 bases to trimming and J lost 0 bases; unmatched junction nucleotides: 3. Germline V gives CDR1 SGHKS, CDR2 YYEKEE (reference sequence). This CDR3 has 15 amino acids.

This clonotype has more than one count but fewer than ten. The genes are TRBV29-1 and TRBJ1-1; D gene uncertain. This CDR3 has 12 amino acids. Deletions cut 4 bases from V and 1 base from J, with 7 bases between. Germline V gene lookup returns CDR1 SQVTM and CDR2 ANQGSEA. This chain's CDR3 is CSVVGPNTEAFF. The CDR3 coding sequence is TGCAGCGTTGTGGGTCCGAACACTGAAGCTTTCTTT.

The chain links TRBV5-1 to TRBJ2-1; 15 bases fit TRBD2. Germline V gene sequence: CDR1 SGHRS, CDR2 YFSETQ. The CDR3 has 19 amino acids. The trim removed 5 bases at V and 7 bases at J, leaving 16 bases unmatched. The CDR3 loop reads CASRRAPGLAGGLGNEQFF. CDR3 DNA: TGCGCCAGCAGGAGGGCACCGGGACTAGCGGGAGGTCTTGGGAATGAGCAGTTCTTC.

The chain uses TRBV7-9 and TRBJ2-4; D is uncertain. This CDR3 is built from 15 residues. V lost 3 bases to trimming and J lost 15 bases, with 24 bases between them. Germline CDR1 and CDR2: SEHNR and FQNEAQ (reference sequence). Here the CDR3 reads CASSFGQPSRDERYF. The CDR3 nucleotides read TGTGCCAGCAGCTTTGGGCAGCCATCTCGCGACGAGCGGTACTTC. Together with reference TRBV7-9 and TRBJ2-4, the CDR3 gives the full variable domain: DTGVSQNPRHKITKRGQNVTFRCDPISEHNRLYWYRQTLGQGPEFLTYFQNEAQLEKSRLLSDRFSAERPKGSFSTLEIQRTEQGDSAMYLCASSFGQPSRDERYFGAGTRLSVL.

This clonotype was recorded a few times. CDR3 coding DNA: TGCAGTGCTCCCCGGCTAGCGGGTTCCAGCTCCTACGAGCAGTACTTC. Its translation: CSAPRLAGSSSYEQYF. The genes are TRBV20-1 and TRBJ2-7, with 8 bases aligning to TRBD2. This CDR3 comprises 16 residues. Germline-derived CDR1 and CDR2 are DFQATT and SNEGSKA (reference sequence). The junction had 12 bases not matched to a gene; V was cut back by 5 bases and J by 0 bases.

This clonotype turned up a few times. V usage is TRBV12-3 or TRBV12-4 and J usage is TRBJ2-1; 7 bases map to TRBD1. The V segment lost 6 bases and the J segment 5 bases; nucleotides outside the gene matches: 4. This CDR3 is 13 amino acids long. CDR3 loop: CASRWDSNNEQFF. CDR3 coding DNA: TGTGCCAGCAGGTGGGACAGCAACAATGAGCAGTTCTTC.

This clonotype was counted a single time. The rearrangement links TRBV19 to TRBJ1-2; the D is unclear. The CDR3 spans 12 residues. Trimming stripped 9 bases from V and 6 bases from J, with 14 bases between. Germline V gene data show CDR1 as LNHDA and CDR2 as SQIVND (reference sequence). CDR3 nucleotide sequence: TGTGCCAGCGGGAGAAGTGCGAATGGCTACACCTTC. Its translation is CASGRSANGYTF.

This chain uses TRBV29-1 with TRBJ2-7; TRBD1 matches 9 bases. With V trimmed by 6 bases and J by 3 bases, 9 bases remained unmatched. The CDR3 consists of 14 residues. Germline lookup yields CDR1 SQVTM and CDR2 ANQGSEA. The chain's CDR3 is CSVGTGTGCYEQYF. In DNA, the CDR3 is TGCAGCGTAGGTACCGGGACAGGGTGCTACGAGCAGTACTTC.

This rearrangement joins TRBV29-1 to TRBJ2-3; the match to TRBD1 covers 7 bases. CDR1 is SQVTM and CDR2 is ANQGSEA in the germline V gene. V gave up 7 bases and J gave up 2 bases; unmatched junction bases: 15. The CDR3 covers 16 residues. In DNA form, the CDR3 reads TGCAGCGGCCGAGGGGGCTCTTCGACTTCCACAGATACGCAGTATTTT. Its translation is CSGRGGSSTSTDTQYF.

V and J are TRBV5-1 and TRBJ2-5; possibly TRBD1 for D (6 bases). The DNA end lines up better with TRBJ2-7; the J call may be wrong. The V gene's germline CDR1 is SGHRS and CDR2 YFSETQ. CDR3 length: 14 amino acids. CDR3 residues: CASSVTGHGTEQYF. The CDR3 bases are TGCGCCAGCAGCGTAACGGGACACGGGACCGAGCAGTACTTC.

The genes are TRBV30 and TRBJ2-4; either TRBD1 or TRBD2 may fit D (6 bases each). The end of the DNA fits TRBJ2-5 better, so the J call may be wrong. Germline lookup yields CDR1 GTSNPN and CDR2 SVGIG (reference sequence). This CDR3 comprises 14 residues. The CDR3: CAWSWGADKETQYF. CDR3 nucleotides: TGTGCCTGGAGTTGGGGGGCTGATAAAGAGACCCAGTACTTC.